This T cell receptor beta chain was profiled in a study of blood T cell repertoires in COVID-19. Turning to the study itself: The samples span acute and convalescent COVID-19 from the United States, Italy and Spain. T cells, B-cell-depleted T cells, or PBMCs provided the cDNA or gDNA that served as material.

Germline-derived CDR1 and CDR2 are MNHEY and SMNVEV (reference sequence). CDR3 length: 17 amino acids. V gave up 4 bases and J gave up 3 bases; unmatched junction bases: 11. Per the study methods: Amplified reference gene primers provided the basis for estimating nucleated cell counts. The method was immunoSEQ multiplex PCR; TCRdb's version includes in-frame clones alone and lacks a portion of them. V, J and clone size were drawn from that table, and D and trimming were deduced from the DNA. The sample carries approximately 88,000 clones, about 77% recorded once. A Seattle source enrolled patients during active infection and followed them longitudinally.

This chain uses TRBV27 with TRBJ1-2; the match to TRBD1 covers 10 bases. The receptor's source is a man between 65 and 79 years old with COVID-19, enrolled during active disease. Sequenced input: peripheral blood. The CDR3 loop reads CASSSRDRGLSYYGYTF. DNA of the CDR3: TGTGCCAGCAGTTCCCGGGACAGGGGTTTAAGTTACTATGGCTACACCTTC.